This passage covers 30 T cell receptor beta chains from one sample sequenced in a study of CD8 T cells in ankylosing spondylitis. Study-level findings and limits: Among TCR beta sequences, a motif of eight highly homologous variants appeared characteristic of ankylosing spondylitis blood.

What these receptors recognize is not known. TCRdb reprocessed the 5' RACE reads with MiXCR, giving one entry per CDR3 protein. The table records roughly 350,000 distinct CDR3 sequences, less than 9.5% of them present only once. Sequencing was carried out using blood, either unsorted or a sorted T cell fraction (not recorded which). The origin of the receptors is a male donor with ankylosing spondylitis.

V gene TRBV29-1 combines with J gene TRBJ1-1; D may be TRBD1 (6 bases). This CDR3 is built from 13 residues. Trimming took off 7 bases at V and 7 bases at J, with 19 bases between the two ends. Germline CDR1 reads SQVTM; CDR2 reads ANQGSEA. The CDR3 DNA sequence: TGCAGCGCCGTTCGGACAGAAGAAGTTGAAGCTTTCTTT. Translated, it gives CSAVRTEEVEAFF.

The rearrangement links TRBV14 to TRBJ1-2; a possible D gene is TRBD1 (6 bases). Deletions cut 3 bases from V and 3 bases from J, with 14 bases between. Germline CDR1 SGHDN, CDR2 FVKESK. CDR3 length equals 15 residues. The CDR3 protein is CASSHGPGHDYGYTF. The DNA for the CDR3 is TGTGCCAGCAGCCATGGACCGGGACACGACTATGGCTACACCTTC.

This clonotype was seen many times. The chain uses TRBV7-8 and TRBJ2-1; 7 bases agree with TRBD2. CDR3 size: 17 residues. Germline V lookup: CDR1 SGHVS, CDR2 FQNEAQ. The V gene end was trimmed by 5 bases and the J gene end by 4 bases; junction bases not matched to a gene: 14. The CDR3 DNA follows: TGTGCCAGCAGCAACGCCCGACTAGCCTCGATTTACAATGAGCAGTTCTTC. It yields the protein CASSNARLASIYNEQFF.

This chain uses TRBV29-1 with TRBJ2-1; D call uncertain. Germline V gives CDR1 SQVTM, CDR2 ANQGSEA. The CDR3 runs 14 residues. V was pared by 2 bases and J by 3 bases, with 11 bases between. Here the CDR3 DNA reads TGCAGCGTTGAATTAACAGCTATCTACAATGAGCAGTTCTTC. Amino acids: CSVELTAIYNEQFF.

The sample holds many counts of this clonotype. The chain is built from TRBV7-3 and TRBJ2-2; a weak D match, TRBD2 (6 bases). CDR3 length: 15 amino acids. The V gene's germline CDR1 is SGHTA and CDR2 FQGTGA. V lost 6 bases and J 3 bases, leaving 14 bases between the germline ends. CDR3 loop: CASSPRGPDTGELFF. Written as DNA, the CDR3 is TGTGCCAGCAGTCCGCGGGGTCCGGACACCGGGGAGCTGTTTTTT.

The chain's CDR3 is CASSLYSRATDTQYF. CDR3 DNA sequence: TGTGCCAGCTCCCTTTATAGTCGTGCTACAGATACGCAGTATTTT. The gene calls are TRBV27 and TRBJ2-3; D is unclear. V lost 8 bases to trimming and J lost 3 bases, with 18 bases between them. Germline CDR1 is MNHEY and CDR2 is SMNVEV (reference sequence). The CDR3 sequence is 15 residues long.

The chain uses TRBV4-1 and TRBJ2-3; unclear D gene. CDR1 is MGHRA and CDR2 is YSYEKL in the germline V gene. The CDR3 sequence is 18 residues long. V was pared by 0 bases and J by 2 bases, with 18 bases between. CDR3 nucleotide sequence: TGCGCCAGCAGCCAAGATCCGCTAGACTCAGTCCTCACAGATACGCAGTATTTT. Amino acids: CASSQDPLDSVLTDTQYF.

V is TRBV29-1 and J is TRBJ2-5; TRBD1 matches at 7 bases. The germline V gene encodes CDR1 SQVTM and CDR2 ANQGSEA. There are 13 residues in the CDR3. J lost 1 base, V lost 2 bases, and 1 base had no gene match. The CDR3 coding sequence is TGCAGCGTTGAAAAGGGGGCCCAAGAGACCCAGTACTTC. Its translation is CSVEKGAQETQYF.

This clonotype was seen repeatedly, ten times or more. The rearrangement joins TRBV5-6 to TRBJ1-6, with D possibly matching TRBD1 (5 bases). Germline CDR1 SGHDT, CDR2 YYEEEE. CDR3 length equals 14 residues. V was trimmed by 2 bases and J by 11 bases, leaving 14 bases between them. The CDR3 DNA reads as TGTGCCAGCAGCTTAGCGAGGGGAAGGACACCCCTCCACTTT. Translation: CASSLARGRTPLHF.

This clonotype was detected a few times. This chain joins TRBV5-1 and TRBJ1-6; TRBD1 aligns across 10 bases. Trimming removed 3 bases from V and 10 bases from J; junction bases left unmatched: 7. CDR3 length equals 15 residues. The germline V gene has CDR1 SGHRS and CDR2 YFSETQ. CDR3 DNA sequence: TGCGCCAGCAGCTACGGGACAGGGGAGAGGTCACCCCTCCACTTT. Its protein product is CASSYGTGERSPLHF. The whole variable domain, filled in from reference TRBV5-1 and TRBJ1-6, reads KAGVTQTPRYLIKTRGQQVTLSCSPISGHRSVSWYQQTPGQGLQFLFEYFSETQRNKGNFPGRFSGRQFSNSRSEMNVSTLELGDSALYLCASSYGTGERSPLHFGNGTRLTVT.

This clonotype occurred a few times. The CDR3 coding sequence is TGCGCCAGCAGCCCTGGACTAGCGGGTAACTACGAGCAGTACTTC. This sequence encodes CASSPGLAGNYEQYF. The chain uses TRBV5-1 and TRBJ2-7; 11 bases line up with TRBD2. The length of the CDR3 is 15 residues. The trim removed 4 bases at V and 3 bases at J, leaving 6 bases unmatched. Per germline, CDR1 SGHRS and CDR2 YFSETQ. The entire variable domain, with the rest obtained from reference TRBV5-1 and TRBJ2-7, is as follows: KAGVTQTPRYLIKTRGQQVTLSCSPISGHRSVSWYQQTPGQGLQFLFEYFSETQRNKGNFPGRFSGRQFSNSRSEMNVSTLELGDSALYLCASSPGLAGNYEQYFGPGTRLTVT.

This clonotype was counted between two and nine times. This chain joins TRBV24-1 and TRBJ1-5; tentative D call: TRBD1 (6 bases). The V gene lost 10 bases and the J gene lost 3 bases, with 21 bases spanning the gap. There are 16 residues in the CDR3. CDR1 is KGHDR and CDR2 is SFDVKD in the germline V gene. CDR3 in amino acids: CATEYPRDTHNQPQHF. The CDR3 DNA is TGTGCCACTGAGTACCCTAGGGACACTCACAATCAGCCCCAGCATTTT.

The chain employs TRBV6-5 and TRBJ2-7; a possible D gene is TRBD1 (6 bases). The CDR3 sequence is 14 residues long. Germline V lookup: CDR1 MNHEY, CDR2 SVGAGI. V gave up 2 bases and J gave up 6 bases, with 14 bases separating them. CDR3 in DNA: TGTGCCAGCAGTTACGGGGCAGGGGACGGCGAGCAGTACTTC. This codes for CASSYGAGDGEQYF.

This clonotype was counted a few times. This rearrangement joins TRBV7-2 to TRBJ1-2; 7 bases fit TRBD1. This CDR3 is built from 16 residues. Germline lookup yields CDR1 SGHTA and CDR2 FQGNSA. The J segment lost 6 bases and the V segment lost 0 bases, leaving 10 bases of the junction unmatched. The CDR3 is CASSLATYSRGNGYTF. In nucleotides, the CDR3 is TGTGCCAGCAGCTTAGCGACATATTCCAGGGGGAATGGCTACACCTTC. The entire variable domain, with the rest obtained from reference TRBV7-2 and TRBJ1-2, is as follows: GAGVSQSPSNKVTEKGKDVELRCDPISGHTALYWYRQSLGQGLEFLIYFQGNSAPDKSGLPSDRFSAERTGGSVSTLTIQRTQQEDSAVYLCASSLATYSRGNGYTFGSGTRLTVV.

In this sample, this clonotype turned up a few times. The chain links TRBV20-1 to TRBJ2-7; D unresolved. Germline CDR1 is DFQATT and CDR2 is SNEGSKA (reference sequence). Trimming took 1 base from V and 3 from J, leaving 4 bases between them. CDR3 length: 11 amino acids. The CDR3 region has the DNA TGCAGTGCTAGAGTAGACTACGAGCAGTACTTC. It specifies CSARVDYEQYF.

This clonotype was detected only a few times. The chain carries TRBV12-3 or TRBV12-4 and TRBJ2-1; tentative D call: TRBD2 (6 bases). The CDR3 has 15 amino acids. Trimming removed 6 bases from V and 2 bases from J, with 14 bases in between. The CDR3 sequence is CASRSRESTYNEQFF. The CDR3 region has the DNA TGTGCCAGCAGATCCCGGGAGAGCACCTACAATGAGCAGTTCTTC.

This clonotype was seen repeatedly, ten times or more. The V gene is TRBV4-1, the J gene TRBJ2-5, with 9 bases identical to TRBD2. V lost 4 bases and J lost 4; bases outside the gene matches: 4. The CDR3 is 14 residues long. Germline-derived CDR1 and CDR2 are MGHRA and YSYEKL. The CDR3 region is CASSPSGLAETQYF. In DNA, the CDR3 is TGCGCCAGCAGCCCCTCGGGACTAGCAGAGACCCAGTACTTC.

CDR3 sequence (DNA): TGTGCCAGCAGGACGGCGGGAGGGCCCCCCTTTCAGTACTTC. Protein sequence: CASRTAGGPPFQYF. The chain combines TRBV2 with TRBJ2-4; TRBD2 matches at 9 bases. Trimming at V came to 6 bases and at J to 11 bases, leaving 11 bases not matched to a gene. Germline lookup yields CDR1 SNHLY and CDR2 FYNNEI. The CDR3 is 14 amino acids.

This clonotype was found a few times. The chain joins TRBV9 to TRBJ2-5, with 10 nucleotides matching TRBD1. V trimming: 4 bases; J trimming: 5 bases; junction bases outside the gene matches: 8. Germline CDR1 and CDR2: SGDLS and YYNGEE. There are 15 residues in the CDR3. CDR3 bases: TGTGCCAGCAGCACAGTGGGACAGGGGCGTGAGACCCAGTACTTC. Amino acid sequence: CASSTVGQGRETQYF.

The table lists this clonotype with many counts. This rearrangement joins TRBV29-1 to TRBJ1-2, with a tentative D call TRBD1 (6 bases). V was cut by 3 bases and J by 5 bases, with 10 bases left in between. Germline values: CDR1 SQVTM, CDR2 ANQGSEA. This CDR3 contains 12 residues. This chain's CDR3 is CSVDRGDYGYTF. For the CDR3, the DNA is TGCAGCGTTGACAGGGGTGATTATGGCTACACCTTC.

The rearrangement links TRBV20-1 to TRBJ2-7; D is perhaps TRBD1 (6 bases). Germline V gene data show CDR1 as DFQATT and CDR2 as SNEGSKA (reference sequence). CDR3 length equals 11 residues. The ends were cut back, 1 base at V and 5 bases at J, with 6 bases in the middle. CDR3 sequence reads: CSARGGHEQYF. CDR3 sequence (DNA): TGCAGTGCTAGAGGGGGGCACGAGCAGTACTTC.

This clonotype occurred many times. CDR3 region: CASSLQVQNTEAFF. In DNA, the CDR3 is TGCGCCAGCAGCCTACAGGTTCAGAACACTGAAGCTTTCTTT. The chain uses TRBV5-1 and TRBJ1-1; possibly TRBD1 for D (5 bases). This CDR3 comprises 14 residues. Germline CDR1 reads SGHRS; CDR2 reads YFSETQ. V dropped 4 bases and J dropped 1 base, with 11 bases sitting between them.

The rearrangement joins TRBV7-8 to TRBJ2-7; the D gene could be TRBD1 or TRBD2 (6 bases each). V gave up 4 bases and J gave up 0 bases, with 22 bases separating them. The CDR3 extends over 18 amino acids. Germline assignment: CDR1 SGHVS and CDR2 FQNEAQ. The CDR3 loop reads CASSSTRPRLGGSYEQYF. The CDR3 region has the DNA TGTGCCAGCAGCTCAACCCGCCCGAGACTAGGGGGCTCCTACGAGCAGTACTTC. Filled out from reference TRBV7-8 and TRBJ2-7, the complete variable domain reads GAGVSQSPRYKVAKRGQDVALRCDPISGHVSLFWYQQALGQGPEFLTYFQNEAQLDKSGLPSDRFFAERPEGSVSTLKIQRTQQEDSAVYLCASSSTRPRLGGSYEQYFGPGTRLTVT.

This clonotype was seen only once. J is TRBJ2-2 and V is TRBV24-1; D is unresolved. V lost 9 bases, J lost 0 bases, and 13 bases lay in between. Germline V gene data show CDR1 as KGHDR and CDR2 as SFDVKD. CDR3 length: 15 amino acids. The CDR3 spells CATSSWEANTGELFF. For the CDR3, the DNA is TGTGCCACCTCCTCATGGGAAGCGAACACCGGGGAGCTGTTTTTT.

This clonotype was observed a handful of times. The DNA of the CDR3 is TGTGCCAGCAGTGGGGGACTGGCGGGAGGACAAGAGACCCAGTACTTC. Its translation: CASSGGLAGGQETQYF. The chain is built from TRBV2 and TRBJ2-5, with 8 bases matching TRBD2. This CDR3 is built from 16 residues. Germline CDR1 and CDR2: SNHLY and FYNNEI. Unmatched junction bases numbered 9, after V lost 4 bases and J lost 2 bases. The variable domain in full, with the rest retrieved from reference TRBV2 and TRBJ2-5, is EPEVTQTPSHQVTQMGQEVILRCVPISNHLYFYWYRQILGQKVEFLVSFYNNEISEKSEIFDDQFSVERPDGSNFTLKIRSTKLEDSAMYFCASSGGLAGGQETQYFGPGTRLLVL.

This chain connects TRBV11-2 to TRBJ2-1; 7 bases line up with TRBD2. The junction had 4 bases not matched to a gene; V was cut back by 2 bases and J by 0 bases. Germline loops: CDR1 SGHAT, CDR2 FQNNGV. The length of the CDR3 is 16 residues. CDR3 bases: TGTGCCAGCAGCTTAAACGGCGGGAGCTCCTACAATGAGCAGTTCTTC. Its protein product is CASSLNGGSSYNEQFF.

This clonotype occurred a few times. The rearrangement uses TRBV19 and TRBJ2-7, with 8 nucleotides matching TRBD1. The length of the CDR3 is 13 residues. The J segment lost 3 bases and the V segment lost 7 bases, leaving 5 bases of the junction unmatched. Germline CDR1 reads LNHDA; CDR2 reads SQIVND (reference sequence). CDR3 amino acids: CASTDRVGYEQYF. The CDR3 nucleotides read TGTGCCAGTACGGACAGGGTAGGCTACGAGCAGTACTTC. Filled out from reference TRBV19 and TRBJ2-7, the complete variable domain reads DGGITQSPKYLFRKEGQNVTLSCEQNLNHDAMYWYRQDPGQGLRLIYYSQIVNDFQKGDIAEGYSVSREKKESFPLTVTSAQKNPTAFYLCASTDRVGYEQYFGPGTRLTVT.

This clonotype turned up a few times. V is TRBV6-5 and J is TRBJ2-1; D gene unclear. Germline-derived CDR1 and CDR2 are MNHEY and SVGAGI. CDR3 size: 14 residues. Trimming shortened V by 0 bases and J by 7 bases, and 10 bases separated the two germline ends. CDR3 DNA: TGTGCCAGCAGTTACTCCACAGTTGGGAATGAGCAGTTCTTC. Its protein is CASSYSTVGNEQFF.

This clonotype was observed a handful of times. The gene calls are TRBV20-1 and TRBJ2-2; D is perhaps TRBD1 or TRBD2 (6 bases each). The CDR3 is made up of 17 amino acids. Germline CDR1 is DFQATT and CDR2 is SNEGSKA (reference sequence). V lost 3 bases to trimming and J lost 3 bases, with 20 bases between them. CDR3 region: CSASGTRVGGHTGELFF. Written as DNA, the CDR3 is TGCAGTGCTAGTGGGACCAGAGTCGGGGGCCACACCGGGGAGCTGTTTTTT.

This chain connects TRBV7-7 to TRBJ2-7; D is undetermined. Per the germline V gene, CDR1 is SSHAT and CDR2 is FNYEAQ (reference sequence). The CDR3 totals 14 residues. V was trimmed by 0 bases and J by 2 bases, leaving 8 bases between them. CDR3 sequence reads: CASSLAHEAYEQYF. The CDR3 region has the DNA TGTGCCAGCAGCTTAGCACATGAGGCCTACGAGCAGTACTTC.